This entry lists 26 T cell receptor beta chains sequenced from one sample in a study of blood T cell repertoires in COVID-19. The protocol was immunoSEQ multiplex PCR, while the TCRdb copy is restricted to in-frame clones and leaves out a portion. This repertoire shows approximately 230,000 clones, 70% to 90% found once; its top ten account for 3% to 3.5%. Sequenced: peripheral blood. Receptors were obtained from a man between 18 and 35 years old with active or convalescent COVID-19.

The chain uses TRBV13 and TRBJ2-7; TRBD1 matches at 9 bases. V lost 5 bases, J lost 1 base, and 6 bases stayed unmatched. The CDR3 extends over 15 amino acids. Germline V gene data show CDR1 as PRHDT and CDR2 as FYEKMQ (reference sequence). The CDR3 sequence: CASSRPGTGSYEQYF. The CDR3 DNA follows: TGTGCCAGCAGCAGGCCGGGGACAGGGTCCTACGAGCAGTACTTC.

The chain uses TRBV6-2 or TRBV6-3 and TRBJ2-3; the D gene is possibly TRBD2 (6 bases). The CDR3 contains 15 residues. V lost 4 bases and J lost 3, with 14 bases in between. Germline V gene sequence: CDR1 MNHEY, CDR2 SVGEGT. CDR3 protein: CASSSWTLATDTQYF. The CDR3 coding sequence is TGTGCCAGCAGTTCATGGACGCTAGCGACAGATACGCAGTATTTT.

This chain connects TRBV3-1 (or the pseudogene TRBV3-2) to TRBJ1-5; D is undetermined. The germline CDR1 and CDR2 sequences are LGHDT and YNNKEL (reference sequence). The CDR3 loop spans 13 amino acids. The V gene lost 0 bases and the J gene lost 6 bases, with 6 bases spanning the gap. The CDR3, as DNA: TGTGCCAGCAGCCAAGATCTCAGTCAGCCCCAGCATTTT. Translating gives CASSQDLSQPQHF.

V and J are TRBV28 and TRBJ1-6; D is unclear. Germline V lookup: CDR1 MDHEN, CDR2 SYDVKM. V was trimmed by 2 bases and J by 9 bases, leaving 8 bases between them. This CDR3 has 13 amino acids. CDR3 protein: CASSLRRSSPLHF. CDR3 nucleotide sequence: TGTGCCAGCAGTTTAAGGCGGAGTTCACCCCTCCACTTT. Full variable domain (missing parts from reference TRBV28 and TRBJ1-6): DVKVTQSSRYLVKRTGEKVFLECVQDMDHENMFWYRQDPGLGLRLIYFSYDVKMKEKGDIPEGYSVSREKKERFSLILESASTNQTSMYLCASSLRRSSPLHFGNGTRLTVT.

Of note for this clone: Other DNA variants within this sample encode the same CDR3. The chain employs TRBV11-2 and TRBJ1-2; a possible D gene is TRBD1 (5 bases). V was pared by 3 bases and J by 4 bases, with 18 bases between. CDR1 and CDR2 from the germline V gene are SGHAT and FQNNGV. The CDR3 length is 16 residues. The CDR3 region has the DNA TGTGCCAGCAGCTTCTTTCGCGAAGGGCAGGGCTATGGCTACACCTTC. Translation: CASSFFREGQGYGYTF.

V and J are TRBV7-2 and TRBJ2-7; 9 bases align to TRBD2. The ends lost 5 bases at V and 6 bases at J; junction bases unmatched: 5. Germline-derived CDR1 and CDR2 are SGHTA and FQGNSA. The CDR3 runs 13 residues. The CDR3 sequence is CASSRGGGGEQYF. As DNA, the CDR3 is TGTGCCAGCAGCCGCGGGGGGGGTGGCGAGCAGTACTTC.

The J gene is TRBJ1-2, the V gene TRBV7-8, with a possible D match to TRBD1 (6 bases). Deletions cut 5 bases from V and 3 bases from J, with 16 bases between. This CDR3 contains 15 residues. Per germline, CDR1 SGHVS and CDR2 FQNEAQ. The CDR3 region is CASSASTGFDYGYTF. The CDR3 DNA follows: TGTGCCAGCAGCGCCTCCACAGGGTTTGACTATGGCTACACCTTC. Using reference TRBV7-8 and TRBJ1-2 for the parts outside the CDR3, the full variable domain is GAGVSQSPRYKVAKRGQDVALRCDPISGHVSLFWYQQALGQGPEFLTYFQNEAQLDKSGLPSDRFFAERPEGSVSTLKIQRTQQEDSAVYLCASSASTGFDYGYTFGSGTRLTVV.

The chain employs TRBV6-6 and TRBJ1-2; 10 positions agree with TRBD1. V was pared by 0 bases and J by 2 bases, with 0 bases of the junction left unmatched. The germline V gene has CDR1 MNHNY and CDR2 SVGAGI (reference sequence). The CDR3 extends over 15 amino acids. The CDR3 bases are TGTGCCAGCAGTTACTCGGGACAGGGGAACTATGGCTACACCTTC. Encoded protein: CASSYSGQGNYGYTF.

V and J are TRBV19 and TRBJ2-1; 8 nucleotides match TRBD2. Trimming removed 5 bases from V and 0 bases from J; junction bases left unmatched: 9. This CDR3 spans 17 amino acids. Germline values: CDR1 LNHDA, CDR2 SQIVND (reference sequence). CDR3 bases: TGTGCCAGTAGTTGGGGACTAGTCCCAAGCTCCTACAATGAGCAGTTCTTC. It yields the protein CASSWGLVPSSYNEQFF.

This clone was detected once. The chain combines TRBV7-2 with TRBJ2-3; TRBD2 matches at 8 bases. The CDR3 covers 17 residues. J lost 5 bases, V lost 0 bases, and 10 bases had no gene match. Germline V gives CDR1 SGHTA, CDR2 FQGNSA. The DNA for the CDR3 is TGTGCCAGCAGCTTAGCGGTAGCGGGGAGGATCGGAGATACGCAGTATTTT. It is translated as CASSLAVAGRIGDTQYF.

This chain connects TRBV14 to TRBJ1-1; D is undetermined. The CDR3 covers 13 residues. V was pared by 3 bases and J by 0 bases, with 5 bases between. Germline V gene data show CDR1 as SGHDN and CDR2 as FVKESK. CDR3 sequence (DNA): TGTGCCAGCAGCCATTCAATGAACACTGAAGCTTTCTTT. It specifies CASSHSMNTEAFF.

The CDR3 loop reads CASSPADRGARRAFF. In DNA, the CDR3 is TGTGCCAGCAGTCCCGCGGACAGAGGGGCTAGGAGAGCTTTCTTT. The V and J genes are TRBV11-1 and TRBJ1-1; perhaps TRBD1 as D (6 bases). CDR3 length: 15 residues. V was shortened by 6 bases and J by 10 bases, with 24 bases between the two germline ends. CDR1 is SGHAT, CDR2 FQDESV, per germline (reference sequence). Full variable domain (rest looked up from reference TRBV11-1 and TRBJ1-1): EAEVAQSPRYKITEKSQAVAFWCDPISGHATLYWYRQILGQGPELLVQFQDESVVDDSQLPKDRFSAERLKGVDSTLKIQPAELGDSAMYLCASSPADRGARRAFFGQGTRLTVV.

The chain combines TRBV29-1 with TRBJ2-5, with 8 bases aligning to TRBD2. Trimming cost V 6 bases and J 5 bases; bases outside gene matches: 11. Germline V lookup: CDR1 SQVTM, CDR2 ANQGSEA. The CDR3 is 14 amino acids. CDR3 protein: CSVSKTSVGETQYF. CDR3 in DNA: TGCAGCGTCTCTAAGACTAGCGTAGGGGAGACCCAGTACTTC.

V gene TRBV2 combines with J gene TRBJ1-3; D remains ambiguous. The CDR3 contains 13 residues. Trimming pared 4 bases from V and 2 bases from J, leaving 6 bases between. Germline lookup yields CDR1 SNHLY and CDR2 FYNNEI. DNA for the CDR3: TGTGCCAGCAGTGGCTATACTGGAAACACCATATATTTT. It specifies CASSGYTGNTIYF.

The chain uses TRBV19 and TRBJ1-1, with 9 bases matching TRBD1. Germline values: CDR1 LNHDA, CDR2 SQIVND (reference sequence). The CDR3 is 14 residues long. V lost 4 bases to trimming and J lost 8 bases; unmatched junction nucleotides: 8. The CDR3 sequence is CASSTKTGGLEAFF. The CDR3 DNA is TGTGCCAGTAGTACCAAGACAGGGGGGCTGGAAGCTTTCTTT.

The genes are TRBV14 and TRBJ1-2; D possibly corresponds to TRBD1 (5 bases). V lost 1 base to trimming and J lost 5 bases, with 11 bases between them. The length of the CDR3 is 14 residues. Germline loops: CDR1 SGHDN, CDR2 FVKESK. The CDR3 coding sequence is TGTGCCAGCAGCCAAGCACCAGGGCTATATGGCTACACCTTC. This codes for CASSQAPGLYGYTF.

The CDR3 bases are TGTGCCAGCAGCTTGGGACAGCTCTCCTACGAGCAGTACTTC. This gives the protein CASSLGQLSYEQYF. The rearrangement uses TRBV5-6 and TRBJ2-7; D might be TRBD1 (5 bases). Trimming pared 0 bases from V and 0 bases from J, leaving 7 bases between. The CDR3 runs to 14 residues. Germline V gene sequence: CDR1 SGHDT, CDR2 YYEEEE.

This clone was picked up one time. V gene TRBV19 combines with J gene TRBJ1-5; 8 nucleotides align to TRBD1. Germline lookup yields CDR1 LNHDA and CDR2 SQIVND (reference sequence). V was clipped by 5 bases and J by 5 bases; unmatched bases: 11. This CDR3 is 16 amino acids long. The CDR3 nucleotides are TGTGCCAGTAGTCCGACTATCGGACAGGGAGATCAGCCCCAGCATTTT. Its translation is CASSPTIGQGDQPQHF.

The chain has TRBV28 and TRBJ2-7, with D possibly TRBD1 on 5 matching bases. CDR1 MDHEN and CDR2 SYDVKM come from the germline V gene. The CDR3 is 16 amino acids. V was trimmed by 8 bases and J by 1 base, leaving 21 bases between them. The chain's CDR3 is CASLTAGNGRSYEQYF. CDR3 bases: TGTGCCAGCCTTACCGCAGGGAATGGAAGGTCCTACGAGCAGTACTTC. Complete variable domain (other parts from reference TRBV28 and TRBJ2-7): DVKVTQSSRYLVKRTGEKVFLECVQDMDHENMFWYRQDPGLGLRLIYFSYDVKMKEKGDIPEGYSVSREKKERFSLILESASTNQTSMYLCASLTAGNGRSYEQYFGPGTRLTVT.

The rearrangement uses TRBV25-1 and TRBJ1-3; TRBD1 matches at 7 bases. CDR1 and CDR2 from the germline V gene are MGHDK and SYGVNS. CDR3 length: 15 residues. The trim removed 5 bases at V and 8 bases at J, leaving 12 bases unmatched. DNA of the CDR3: TGTGCCAGCAGTACACAGGGGAACCCCCGGGACACCATATATTTT. It specifies CASSTQGNPRDTIYF.

This rearrangement joins TRBV5-6 to TRBJ2-5; D uncertain. The germline V and J ends were trimmed by 1 base and 0 bases, with 4 bases remaining between them. This CDR3 spans 13 amino acids. Germline CDR1 and CDR2: SGHDT and YYEEEE. CDR3 in amino acids: CASSLSYQETQYF. Here the CDR3 DNA reads TGTGCCAGCAGCTTGTCGTACCAAGAGACCCAGTACTTC.

In its sample, this clone was seen once. The chain uses TRBV28 and TRBJ1-4; D may be TRBD1 (5 bases). Germline values: CDR1 MDHEN, CDR2 SYDVKM. The CDR3 runs 16 residues. V lost 5 bases to trimming and J lost 7 bases, with 20 bases between them. CDR3: CASSQSTARDVEKLFF. CDR3 DNA sequence: TGTGCCAGCAGTCAATCGACAGCCAGGGATGTTGAAAAACTGTTTTTT. Filled out from reference TRBV28 and TRBJ1-4, the complete variable domain reads DVKVTQSSRYLVKRTGEKVFLECVQDMDHENMFWYRQDPGLGLRLIYFSYDVKMKEKGDIPEGYSVSREKKERFSLILESASTNQTSMYLCASSQSTARDVEKLFFGSGTQLSVL.

The chain joins TRBV4-3 to TRBJ2-3, with D possibly being TRBD2 (6 bases). The V and J ends lost 0 bases and 0 bases respectively, with 19 bases between them. Per the germline V gene, CDR1 is LGHNA and CDR2 is YSLEER. The CDR3 consists of 19 residues. The CDR3 loop reads CASSQEPPLAATSTDTQYF. The CDR3 DNA follows: TGCGCCAGCAGCCAAGAACCCCCACTAGCAGCTACTAGCACAGATACGCAGTATTTT.

This rearrangement joins TRBV4-3 to TRBJ2-7; possible D gene TRBD2, 6 bases. The CDR3 is 16 amino acids. CDR1 LGHNA and CDR2 YSLEER come from the germline V gene. With 0 bases removed from V and 5 bases from J, the gap between germline ends came to 17 bases. The CDR3 is CASSQEYRGIVDEQYF. The DNA for the CDR3 is TGCGCCAGCAGCCAAGAATATCGGGGGATAGTTGACGAGCAGTACTTC.

The CDR3 DNA reads as TGTGCCAGCAGCCTTCTAGACAGGGGGGATCAGCCCCAGCATTTT. It yields the protein CASSLLDRGDQPQHF. This chain connects TRBV7-3 to TRBJ1-5, with 9 bases matching TRBD1. The CDR3 consists of 15 residues. V shed 5 bases and J 5 bases; nucleotides not matched to a gene: 7. Germline CDR1 SGHTA, CDR2 FQGTGA.

The rearrangement links TRBV7-9 to TRBJ2-2; D uncertain. Per germline, CDR1 SEHNR and CDR2 FQNEAQ (reference sequence). V lost 5 bases and J lost 11, with 9 bases in between. The CDR3 is 11 amino acids. The CDR3 DNA is TGTGCCAGCAGCCTCGGTATCGAGCTGTTTTTT. Amino acids: CASSLGIELFF.